The 11 T cell receptor beta chains reported below all come from one sample, sequenced in a study of T cells expressing NK-cell markers. From the 5' RACE reads, TCRdb lists one entry per CDR3 protein and no DNA. This listing includes tens of thousands of distinct CDR3 sequences. Source material: blood T cells: a sorted CD56 or NKG2C T cell subset, CD4+ or CD8+ T cells, or bulk PBMC T cells (not recorded which). The receptors stem from a woman aged 18-70 years in good health.

This chain connects TRBV6-5 to TRBJ2-2; with no DNA, the TCRdb D assignment of TRBD1 cannot be verified. CDR1 and CDR2 (germline): MNHEY, SVGAGI. The CDR3 sequence is 18 residues long. CDR3 protein: CASSYAQSSGQGAGELFF.

This sequence joins TRBV5-1 and TRBJ2-7; the D call of TRBD1 rests on TCRdb alone, since no DNA is present to check it. This CDR3 is 14 amino acids long. Germline V gives CDR1 SGHRS, CDR2 YFSETQ. CDR3 amino acids: CASSEGLGPYEQYF.

This sequence joins TRBV28 and TRBJ2-5; there is no DNA to check the TCRdb D call of TRBD2. Per the germline V gene, CDR1 is MDHEN and CDR2 is SYDVKM. CDR3 length equals 16 residues. The CDR3: CASSSGLAGGQETQYF. Together with reference TRBV28 and TRBJ2-5, the CDR3 gives the full variable domain: DVKVTQSSRYLVKRTGEKVFLECVQDMDHENMFWYRQDPGLGLRLIYFSYDVKMKEKGDIPEGYSVSREKKERFSLILESASTNQTSMYLCASSSGLAGGQETQYFGPGTRLLVL.

V and J are TRBV29-1 and TRBJ1-2. This CDR3 comprises 12 residues. Germline values: CDR1 SQVTM, CDR2 ANQGSEA. The CDR3 loop is CSVVEGYYGYTF. Full variable domain (rest looked up from reference TRBV29-1 and TRBJ1-2): SAVISQKPSRDICQRGTSLTIQCQVDSQVTMMFWYRQQPGQSLTLIATANQGSEATYESGFVIDKFPISRPNLTFSTLTVSNMSPEDSSIYLCSVVEGYYGYTFGSGTRLTVV.

The chain links TRBV10-3 to TRBJ1-1; TCRdb calls TRBD1, which cannot be checked without DNA. The germline V gene encodes CDR1 ENHRY and CDR2 SYGVKD. This CDR3 has 14 residues. This CDR3 is CAISEGQGFTEAFF.

The genes are TRBV5-1 and TRBJ2-1; TCRdb gives TRBD1 as the D gene, but with no DNA this cannot be confirmed. Germline loops: CDR1 SGHRS, CDR2 YFSETQ. CDR3 length: 18 residues. CDR3 sequence: CASSYDTPEWGGGDEQFF.

CDR3 amino acids: CASSLAGGFNQPQHF. The chain is built from TRBV7-8 and TRBJ1-5. The CDR3 covers 15 residues. Germline lookup yields CDR1 SGHVS and CDR2 FQNEAQ. Together with reference TRBV7-8 and TRBJ1-5, the CDR3 gives the full variable domain: GAGVSQSPRYKVAKRGQDVALRCDPISGHVSLFWYQQALGQGPEFLTYFQNEAQLDKSGLPSDRFFAERPEGSVSTLKIQRTQQEDSAVYLCASSLAGGFNQPQHFGDGTRLSIL.

The gene calls are TRBV7-9 and TRBJ1-6. The V gene's germline CDR1 is SEHNR and CDR2 FQNEAQ (reference sequence). CDR3 length equals 15 residues. CDR3: CASSPGTGERGPLHF.

V usage is TRBV6-2 or TRBV6-3 and J usage is TRBJ1-5; TCRdb indicates TRBD1, and absent DNA this call remains unverified. This CDR3 contains 13 residues. CDR1 is MNHEY and CDR2 is SVGEGT in the germline V gene. The CDR3 spells CASSERTGQPQHF.

V and J are TRBV5-1 and TRBJ2-1; TCRdb reports TRBD2, a call that lacks DNA to check it against. CDR1 and CDR2 from the germline V gene are SGHRS and YFSETQ. This CDR3 contains 16 residues. The CDR3 is CASSLGAVTTFHEQFF.

The chain carries TRBV28 and TRBJ2-3; TCRdb reports TRBD2, a call that lacks DNA to check it against. Per the germline V gene, CDR1 is MDHEN and CDR2 is SYDVKM. This CDR3 has 12 amino acids. CDR3 residues: CASGAGVDTQYF.